This T cell receptor beta chain was retrieved from a study of CD8 T cells in ankylosing spondylitis. Findings and limits, study-wide: A TCR beta motif of 8 or 9 highly homologous variants appeared characteristic of ankylosing spondylitis blood.

Library preparation for TCR beta used quantitative 5'-RACE with molecular barcodes. TCRdb re-called the 5' RACE reads through MiXCR, storing one row per CDR3 protein. The sample consists of roughly 200,000 distinct CDR3 sequences, approximately 24% of them appearing once. Note on this clonotype: The antigen is not known.

The CDR3 extends over 14 amino acids. CDR1 and CDR2 (germline): SGHTA, FQGNSA. V dropped 0 bases and J dropped 5 bases, with 7 bases sitting between them. This receptor was taken from a male donor with ankylosing spondylitis or in good health (not recorded which). Sequenced sample: blood, either unsorted or a sorted T cell fraction (not recorded which). This sequence joins TRBV7-2 and TRBJ2-2; D gene unclear. The CDR3, as DNA: TGTGCCAGCAGCTTAGCCCAGTCTACCGGGGAGCTGTTTTTT. It yields the protein CASSLAQSTGELFF.